Listed here are 26 T cell receptor beta chains from one sample, sequenced in a study of T cell changes during pregnancy in multiple sclerosis. Only in-frame clones appear in the TCRdb table, and some are missing; sequencing was by immunoSEQ multiplex PCR. Seen here are more than 100,000 clones, 92% observed once, and the top ten hold around 0.84%. The sequences come from peripheral blood, collected after pregnancy. The source of these receptors is a female donor with multiple sclerosis, enrolled in a pregnancy study.

V and J are TRBV2 and TRBJ2-3; 10 bases match TRBD2. This CDR3 region has 16 residues. V trimming: 6 bases; J trimming: 2 bases; junction bases outside the gene matches: 8. In germline, CDR1 is SNHLY, CDR2 FYNNEI. CDR3 sequence (DNA): TGTGCCAGCAGCCTAGCGGGAGCCACCAACACAGATACGCAGTATTTT. Translating it yields CASSLAGATNTDTQYF.

For the CDR3, the DNA is TGCAGCGTCGGAACCAGGGGGAACATTCAGTACTTC. This gives the protein CSVGTRGNIQYF. This chain links TRBV29-1 with TRBJ2-4; 7 bases map to TRBD1. The CDR3 contains 12 residues. Losses at the gene ends were 6 bases for V and 7 bases for J; bases not matched to a gene: 6. Per the germline V gene, CDR1 is SQVTM and CDR2 is ANQGSEA.

This clone was picked up one time. V is TRBV9 and J is TRBJ1-1; D ambiguous. V was clipped by 3 bases and J by 3 bases, with 12 bases between them. The germline V gene has CDR1 SGDLS and CDR2 YYNGEE. This CDR3 has 14 residues. The CDR3 sequence is CASSASGGDTEAFF. The CDR3 nucleotides read TGTGCCAGCAGCGCCTCCGGAGGAGACACTGAAGCTTTCTTT.

The chain joins TRBV19 to TRBJ1-1; tentatively, D is TRBD1 (6 bases). Looked up from germline, CDR1 is LNHDA and CDR2 is SQIVND (reference sequence). This CDR3 comprises 13 residues. Trimming stripped 7 bases from V and 5 bases from J, with 14 bases between. The CDR3, as DNA: TGTGCCAGTACTTTAAGGGGGATAACTGAAGCTTTCTTT. Protein: CASTLRGITEAFF.

The rearrangement joins TRBV7-9 to TRBJ2-1, with 12 bases identical to TRBD2. The CDR3 length is 16 residues. CDR1 and CDR2 (germline): SEHNR, FQNEAQ (reference sequence). J lost 5 bases, V lost 2 bases, and 4 bases had no gene match. The CDR3 coding sequence is TGTGCCAGCAGCTTACGACTAGCGGGAGAGGACAATGAGCAGTTCTTC. This sequence encodes CASSLRLAGEDNEQFF.

The chain is built from TRBV11-1 and TRBJ2-7; the match to TRBD2 covers 8 bases. Trimming removed 6 bases from V and 2 bases from J; junction bases left unmatched: 9. CDR3 length: 15 amino acids. CDR1 and CDR2 (germline): SGHAT, FQDESV (reference sequence). The DNA of the CDR3 is TGTGCCAGCAGTTGGGAGCGGGGGCGAGCCTACGAGCAGTACTTC. It encodes CASSWERGRAYEQYF.

A single count supports this clone. This chain links TRBV5-4 with TRBJ2-7; unclear D gene. CDR3 length: 14 residues. From germline, CDR1 is SGHNT and CDR2 YYREEE (reference sequence). Trimming stripped 0 bases from V and 2 bases from J, with 9 bases between. The CDR3 region has the DNA TGTGCCAGCAGCTTGGAACAGAAACCCTACGAGCAGTACTTC. Translated: CASSLEQKPYEQYF.

The rearrangement uses TRBV29-1 and TRBJ1-3, with TRBD1 matching over 9 bases. The length of the CDR3 is 17 residues. CDR1 is SQVTM and CDR2 is ANQGSEA in the germline V gene. The V segment lost 0 bases and the J segment 6 bases; nucleotides outside the gene matches: 12. CDR3 residues: CSVEDQPRTGEINTIYF. The CDR3 region has the DNA TGCAGCGTTGAAGATCAGCCTCGGACAGGGGAAATAAACACCATATATTTT.

Comment on this clone: This sample includes further DNA sequences coding for the same CDR3. The chain carries TRBV9 and TRBJ1-3; no definite D call. V lost 0 bases, J lost 0 bases, and 7 bases lay in between. CDR1 and CDR2 from the germline V gene are SGDLS and YYNGEE. This CDR3 has 15 residues. CDR3 in DNA: TGTGCCAGCAGCGTAGGAGACTCCTCTGGAAACACCATATATTTT. Translation: CASSVGDSSGNTIYF.

The CDR3 sequence is CASSEKSSGNTIYF. CDR3 DNA sequence: TGTGCCAGCAGTGAAAAGAGTTCTGGAAACACCATATATTTT. The chain carries TRBV6-1 and TRBJ1-3; no firm D call. This CDR3 spans 14 amino acids. Trimming shortened V by 2 bases and J by 1 base, and 6 bases separated the two germline ends. From germline, CDR1 is MNHNS and CDR2 SASEGT.

V and J are TRBV27 and TRBJ1-2; 7 bases map to TRBD1. CDR3 length equals 14 residues. Trimming cost V 2 bases and J 7 bases; bases outside gene matches: 7. Germline lookup yields CDR1 MNHEY and CDR2 SMNVEV (reference sequence). The DNA of the CDR3 is TGTGCCAGCAGTTTAGCGGGACAGACTGGTGGCTACACCTTC. This codes for CASSLAGQTGGYTF.

This sequence joins TRBV4-2 and TRBJ1-1, with D perhaps matching TRBD1 (5 bases). Germline assignment: CDR1 LGHNA and CDR2 YNFKEQ. This CDR3 has 18 amino acids. Trimming pared 4 bases from V and 0 bases from J, leaving 21 bases between. The CDR3 region has the DNA TGTGCCAGCAGCCTAGGGGCAGCCAAGGCTTCCATGAACACTGAAGCTTTCTTT. Translated, it gives CASSLGAAKASMNTEAFF.

The V call is TRBV7-2, the J call TRBJ2-5; possible D gene TRBD1, 6 bases. Germline CDR1 is SGHTA and CDR2 is FQGNSA. This CDR3 is 15 amino acids long. V shed 4 bases and J shed 6 bases, with 18 bases lying between them. CDR3 region: CASSSPTGEQQTQYF. CDR3 DNA: TGTGCCAGCAGCTCCCCGACAGGCGAGCAGCAGACCCAGTACTTC.

J is TRBJ2-7 and V is TRBV7-6; 11 nucleotides line up with TRBD2. The CDR3 consists of 15 residues. Germline CDR1 and CDR2: SGHVS and FNYEAQ. V dropped 4 bases and J dropped 0; count of bases not matched to a gene: 2. The CDR3 is CASSSGTSGSYEQYF. The CDR3 DNA reads TGTGCCAGCAGCTCGGGGACTAGCGGCTCCTACGAGCAGTACTTC.

The V call is TRBV7-3, the J call TRBJ2-5, with D possibly matching TRBD1 (7 bases). The CDR3 loop spans 14 amino acids. CDR1 and CDR2 (germline): SGHTA, FQGTGA. The V and J ends lost 5 bases and 1 base respectively, with 11 bases between them. CDR3 coding DNA: TGTGCCAGCAGCCCCCAGGGGGGCCAAGAGACCCAGTACTTC. Translation: CASSPQGGQETQYF. The whole variable domain, filled in from reference TRBV7-3 and TRBJ2-5, reads GAGVSQTPSNKVTEKGKYVELRCDPISGHTALYWYRQSLGQGPEFLIYFQGTGAADDSGLPNDRFFAVRPEGSVSTLKIQRTERGDSAVYLCASSPQGGQETQYFGPGTRLLVL.

This clone showed up just a few times. The rearrangement joins TRBV7-2 to TRBJ1-6, with 8 bases that match TRBD1. Germline V gives CDR1 SGHTA, CDR2 FQGNSA. The trim removed 5 bases at V and 7 bases at J, leaving 7 bases unmatched. The CDR3 totals 15 residues. CDR3 DNA sequence: TGTGCCAGCAGCCCTACCGGGACAGGCAATTCACCCCTCCACTTT. Its protein is CASSPTGTGNSPLHF.

The chain uses TRBV9 and TRBJ1-6; 9 bases are shared with TRBD1. This CDR3 comprises 15 residues. Trimming cost V 3 bases and J 10 bases; bases outside gene matches: 8. Germline CDR1 SGDLS, CDR2 YYNGEE. The CDR3 sequence: CASSEQGAHESPLHF. The DNA of the CDR3 is TGTGCCAGCAGCGAACAGGGGGCACATGAATCACCCCTCCACTTT.

The gene calls are TRBV6-4 and TRBJ2-2; no definite D call. The CDR3 spans 14 residues. Germline CDR1 reads MRHNA; CDR2 reads SNTAGT. Trimming removed 2 bases from V and 1 base from J, with 5 bases in between. In nucleotides, the CDR3 is TGTGCCAGCAGTGACAAGCGGAACACCGGGGAGCTGTTTTTT. It encodes CASSDKRNTGELFF.

This chain links TRBV10-2 with TRBJ2-4, with D unclear. The CDR3 consists of 10 residues. From germline, CDR1 is WSHSY and CDR2 SAAADI. V lost 3 bases to trimming and J lost 9 bases, with 3 bases between them. In DNA form, the CDR3 reads TGCGCCAGCAGTGACAGCATTCAGTACTTC. As protein: CASSDSIQYF.

The chain joins TRBV5-5 to TRBJ2-3; 9 positions match TRBD2. Germline CDR1 and CDR2: SGHKS and YYEKEE (reference sequence). V lost 0 bases to trimming and J lost 2 bases; unmatched junction nucleotides: 4. The CDR3 has 16 amino acids. This CDR3 reads CASSLDLAGYTDTQYF. The CDR3, as DNA: TGTGCCAGCAGCTTGGATCTAGCGGGATACACAGATACGCAGTATTTT.

The rearrangement uses TRBV2 and TRBJ2-1; D possibly corresponds to TRBD1 (6 bases). Germline V CDR1 and CDR2: SNHLY, FYNNEI. Trimming shortened V by 6 bases and J by 4 bases, and 16 bases separated the two germline ends. The CDR3 extends over 15 amino acids. The CDR3 bases are TGTGCCAGCAGCGACTTAGGGGGATCATACAATGAGCAGTTCTTC. Residues: CASSDLGGSYNEQFF.

CDR3 DNA: TGTGCCTGGAGTGTAACGACTTTCGGTGCGCAGTATTTT. It codes for CAWSVTTFGAQYF. The chain couples TRBV30 to TRBJ2-3; D not resolved. Trimming cost V 0 bases and J 10 bases, with 14 bases left between them. CDR3 length equals 13 residues. Per germline, CDR1 GTSNPN and CDR2 SVGIG (reference sequence).

V and J are TRBV4-3 and TRBJ2-6, with D tentatively TRBD1 (6 bases). The germline V and J ends were trimmed by 1 base and 0 bases, with 13 bases remaining between them. Per the germline V gene, CDR1 is LGHNA and CDR2 is YSLEER. The CDR3 consists of 18 residues. The CDR3 region is CASSQVVGAPSGANVLTF. As DNA, the CDR3 is TGCGCCAGCAGCCAAGTGGTGGGGGCCCCCTCTGGGGCCAACGTCCTGACTTTC.

This clone came up once. V and J are TRBV9 and TRBJ2-7, with 8 bases fitting TRBD1. V trimming: 3 bases; J trimming: 5 bases; junction bases outside the gene matches: 13. Germline CDR1 is SGDLS and CDR2 is YYNGEE. The CDR3 sequence is 16 residues long. As DNA, the CDR3 is TGTGCCAGCAGCGCAGGACAGGGCGGGTACGTACACGAGCAGTACTTC. It codes for CASSAGQGGYVHEQYF.

The V gene is TRBV9, the J gene TRBJ2-7; TRBD2 matches 8 bases. The CDR3 runs 15 residues. The V gene end was trimmed by 1 base and the J gene end by 2 bases; junction bases not matched to a gene: 5. Looked up from germline, CDR1 is SGDLS and CDR2 is YYNGEE. The CDR3, as DNA: TGTGCCAGCAGCGTAAGCAGCGGGAGCCCCTACGAGCAGTACTTC. Protein: CASSVSSGSPYEQYF.

This clone appeared once. This chain connects TRBV25-1 to TRBJ2-3; D may be TRBD2 (6 bases). Trimming shortened V by 2 bases and J by 5 bases, and 14 bases separated the two germline ends. The CDR3 runs 15 residues. The germline CDR1 and CDR2 sequences are MGHDK and SYGVNS. The CDR3 here is CASSEAPGVVDTQYF. In DNA form, the CDR3 reads TGTGCCAGCAGTGAAGCACCGGGAGTGGTAGATACGCAGTATTTT. The variable domain in full, with the rest retrieved from reference TRBV25-1 and TRBJ2-3, is EADIYQTPRYLVIGTGKKITLECSQTMGHDKMYWYQQDPGMELHLIHYSYGVNSTEKGDLSSESTVSRIRTEHFPLTLESARPSHTSQYLCASSEAPGVVDTQYFGPGTRLTVL.